Below, 15 T cell receptor beta chains from the same sample are listed, as sequenced in a study of blood T cell repertoires in COVID-19. Some clones are missing from TCRdb's copy, which holds only in-frame ones; the method was immunoSEQ multiplex PCR. Of around 220,000 clones listed, just over 90% are singletons. Material for sequencing was PBMCs or T cells enriched from blood (not recorded which). These receptors all stem from a woman younger than 30 who had recovered from COVID-19.

The chain recombines TRBV18 with TRBJ2-1, with D possibly matching TRBD2 (5 bases). V lost 3 bases to trimming and J lost 4 bases, with 10 bases between them. CDR3 length equals 14 residues. The germline CDR1 and CDR2 sequences are KGHSH and LQKENI. This CDR3 reads CASSPTGKYNEQFF. The DNA of the CDR3 is TGTGCCAGCTCACCGACGGGAAAGTACAATGAGCAGTTCTTC.

The chain couples TRBV4-3 to TRBJ2-7, with a possible D match to TRBD1 (5 bases). The CDR3 has 15 amino acids. Germline V gene sequence: CDR1 LGHNA, CDR2 YSLEER. V was shortened by 2 bases and J by 0 bases, with 11 bases between the two germline ends. The DNA for the CDR3 is TGCGCCAGCAGCCAAACAGACAGTAGCTCCTACGAGCAGTACTTC. Its protein product is CASSQTDSSSYEQYF.

The J gene is TRBJ2-7, the V gene TRBV29-1; tentative D call: TRBD1 (5 bases). The CDR3 has 12 amino acids. V was clipped by 5 bases and J by 5 bases, with 13 bases between them. Germline-derived CDR1 and CDR2 are SQVTM and ANQGSEA. The CDR3 region is CSVNTAGNEQYF. In DNA, the CDR3 is TGCAGCGTTAACACGGCAGGGAACGAGCAGTACTTC.

The gene calls are TRBV5-1 and TRBJ1-2; tentative D call: TRBD1 (5 bases). Trimming took off 7 bases at V and 4 bases at J, with 11 bases between the two ends. This CDR3 has 12 amino acids. The germline V gene encodes CDR1 SGHRS and CDR2 YFSETQ. CDR3 in amino acids: CASAGEFYGYTF. The CDR3 bases are TGCGCCAGCGCGGGGGAGTTCTATGGCTACACCTTC.

V is TRBV7-6 and J is TRBJ1-3, with 7 nucleotides matching TRBD1. V lost 1 base, J lost 3 bases, and 3 bases stayed unmatched. CDR1 and CDR2 (germline): SGHVS, FNYEAQ. The CDR3 runs to 15 residues. The CDR3 loop is CASSLGQGSGNTIYF. For the CDR3, the DNA is TGTGCCAGCAGCTTAGGACAGGGTAGTGGAAACACCATATATTTT.

This clone showed up just once. Other nucleotide sequences in the sample specify the same CDR3. The chain combines TRBV11-3 with TRBJ2-1; D not resolved. This CDR3 has 13 amino acids. Trimming cost V 5 bases and J 4 bases, with 9 bases left between them. Germline CDR1 and CDR2: SGHNT and YENEEA. The CDR3, as DNA: TGTGCCAGCAGCCCCGGGTCGTACAATGAGCAGTTCTTC. Translated: CASSPGSYNEQFF.

The table lists this clone with a count of one. The genes are TRBV7-2 and TRBJ2-3, with 9 bases fitting TRBD2. This CDR3 is 14 amino acids long. With 5 bases clipped from V and 3 bases from J, the junction kept 3 bases outside the gene matches. From germline, CDR1 is SGHTA and CDR2 FQGNSA. This chain's CDR3 is CASSPSGVTDTQYF. The DNA for the CDR3 is TGTGCCAGCAGCCCTAGCGGGGTGACAGATACGCAGTATTTT.

The gene calls are TRBV5-1 and TRBJ2-5; no definite D call. Deletions cut 4 bases from V and 4 bases from J, with 8 bases between. The CDR3 has 12 residues. CDR1 SGHRS and CDR2 YFSETQ come from the germline V gene. CDR3 bases: TGCGCCAGCAGCCCCAGTCGAGAGACCCAGTACTTC. Translating gives CASSPSRETQYF.

The chain joins TRBV3-1 (or the pseudogene TRBV3-2) to TRBJ1-1; D may be TRBD1 (6 bases). Between the trimmed V and J ends, which lost 5 bases and 4 bases, there was a span of 17 bases. Germline V lookup: CDR1 LGHDT, CDR2 YNNKEL (reference sequence). The CDR3 loop spans 15 amino acids. The CDR3 here is CASSLVGGPGTEAFF. CDR3 nucleotide sequence: TGTGCCAGCAGCTTGGTGGGGGGGCCTGGCACTGAAGCTTTCTTT.

The rearrangement joins TRBV9 to TRBJ2-7; 8 bases match TRBD2. V lost 2 bases, J lost 3 bases, and 7 bases stayed unmatched. The CDR3 is 15 amino acids. CDR1 and CDR2 from the germline V gene are SGDLS and YYNGEE. The CDR3, as DNA: TGTGCCAGCAGCGTCCCCCAGCGGGAGAACTACGAGCAGTACTTC. It encodes CASSVPQRENYEQYF.

The CDR3 sequence: CASSQEPMAGSNQPQHF. DNA of the CDR3: TGTGCCAGCAGCCAAGAACCCATGGCGGGAAGCAATCAGCCCCAGCATTTT. The chain links TRBV4-2 to TRBJ1-5; D not certain. This CDR3 region has 17 residues. Germline values: CDR1 LGHNA, CDR2 YNFKEQ. Trimming took off 0 bases at V and 1 base at J, with 13 bases between the two ends.

This clone has only one observation. This rearrangement joins TRBV9 to TRBJ1-1; D unresolved. Germline CDR1 is SGDLS and CDR2 is YYNGEE. Trimming removed 4 bases from V and 3 bases from J, with 10 bases in between. CDR3 length equals 13 residues. The CDR3 DNA reads TGTGCCAGCAGCCCGAGCGGGGACACTGAAGCTTTCTTT. Translating it yields CASSPSGDTEAFF.

The gene calls are TRBV6-5 and TRBJ2-7; D not resolved. Trimming removed 10 bases at V and 9 bases at J, with 16 bases between. The CDR3 has 11 amino acids. Germline CDR1 and CDR2: MNHEY and SVGAGI. CDR3 nucleotides: TGTGCCACACACACCGCCCGTGGGCAGTACTTC. This encodes CATHTARGQYF.

This clone was observed a single time. The chain combines TRBV5-6 with TRBJ1-5; the D is unclear. The germline CDR1 and CDR2 sequences are SGHDT and YYEEEE. There are 13 residues in the CDR3. The germline V and J ends were trimmed by 4 bases and 2 bases, with 7 bases remaining between them. CDR3 sequence reads: CASSVSGNQPQHF. The DNA of the CDR3 is TGTGCCAGCAGCGTTTCTGGCAATCAGCCCCAGCATTTT. The variable domain in full, completed from reference TRBV5-6 and TRBJ1-5, reads DAGVTQSPTHLIKTRGQQVTLRCSPKSGHDTVSWYQQALGQGPQFIFQYYEEEERQRGNFPDRFSGHQFPNYSSELNVNALLLGDSALYLCASSVSGNQPQHFGDGTRLSIL.

In its sample, this clone was seen once. The chain carries TRBV29-1 and TRBJ1-1; no clear D. CDR1 and CDR2 from the germline V gene are SQVTM and ANQGSEA. Trimming removed 5 bases from V and 1 base from J, with 8 bases in between. This CDR3 is 12 amino acids long. The CDR3 loop reads CSVLTGNTEAFF. The CDR3 DNA is TGCAGCGTTCTGACGGGGAACACTGAAGCTTTCTTT. Full variable domain (remainder filled in from reference TRBV29-1 and TRBJ1-1): SAVISQKPSRDICQRGTSLTIQCQVDSQVTMMFWYRQQPGQSLTLIATANQGSEATYESGFVIDKFPISRPNLTFSTLTVSNMSPEDSSIYLCSVLTGNTEAFFGQGTRLTVV.